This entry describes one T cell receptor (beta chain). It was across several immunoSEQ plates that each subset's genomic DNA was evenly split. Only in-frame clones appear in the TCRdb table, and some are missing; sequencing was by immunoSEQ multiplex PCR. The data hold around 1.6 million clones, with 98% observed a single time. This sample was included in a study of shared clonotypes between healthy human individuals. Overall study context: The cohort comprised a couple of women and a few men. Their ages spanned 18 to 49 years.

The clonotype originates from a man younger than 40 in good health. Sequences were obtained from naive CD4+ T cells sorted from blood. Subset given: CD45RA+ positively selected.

The CDR3 DNA sequence: TGTGCCAGCAGTTCGGTAGCTTGGGAGCAGTACTTC. This translates into CASSSVAWEQYF. The chain joins TRBV6-6 to TRBJ2-7; D unclear. The CDR3 covers 12 residues. V was pared by 4 bases and J by 7 bases, with 11 bases between. In germline, CDR1 is MNHNY, CDR2 SVGAGI (reference sequence).